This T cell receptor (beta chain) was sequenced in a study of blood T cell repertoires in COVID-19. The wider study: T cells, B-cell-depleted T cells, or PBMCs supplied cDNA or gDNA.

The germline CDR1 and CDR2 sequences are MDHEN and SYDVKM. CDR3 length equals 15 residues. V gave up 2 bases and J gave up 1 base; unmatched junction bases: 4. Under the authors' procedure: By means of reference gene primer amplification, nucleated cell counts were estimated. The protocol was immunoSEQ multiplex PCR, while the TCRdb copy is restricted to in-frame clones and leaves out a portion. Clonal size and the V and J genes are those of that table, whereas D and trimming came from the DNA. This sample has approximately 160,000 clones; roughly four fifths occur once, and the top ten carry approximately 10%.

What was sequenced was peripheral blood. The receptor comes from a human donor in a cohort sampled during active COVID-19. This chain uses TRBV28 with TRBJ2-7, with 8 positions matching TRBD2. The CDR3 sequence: CASSLAPGGSYEQYF. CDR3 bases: TGTGCCAGCAGTTTAGCCCCGGGGGGGTCCTACGAGCAGTACTTC.